This entry concerns a single TCR beta chain. The antigen remains undetermined. Libraries were prepared by immunoSEQ multiplex PCR; TCRdb keeps only in-frame clonotypes and omits some of them. The sample yields 110,000 to 150,000 clones, approximately 90% seen once. Analyses pooled second doses at about 4 or about 12 weeks. CDR1 and CDR2 (germline): SGDLS, YYNGEE. Trimming took off 3 bases at V and 0 bases at J, with 12 bases between the two ends. This CDR3 is built from 15 residues. This entry is derived from a study of T cell responses to AZD1222 COVID-19 vaccine. General study results and limits: Targeting of unmutated variant regions was reportedly seen in nearly half of spike-specific TCRs. Following two doses of AZD1222, Spike-specific TCR breadth and depth rose.

The chain recombines TRBV9 with TRBJ2-5, with D maybe TRBD1 (6 bases). The material was peripheral blood, obtained 28 days after the second AZD1222 dose. This receptor was identified in an adult who received the AZD1222 COVID-19 vaccine. This chain's CDR3 is CASSGSGTHQETQYF. As DNA, the CDR3 is TGTGCCAGCAGCGGTTCCGGGACACACCAAGAGACCCAGTACTTC.